Sequencing of this T cell receptor beta chain was carried out in a study of cytomegalovirus exposure and HLA in healthy donors. This clone was seen a few times. Use of 60 Vbeta and 13 Jbeta primers characterized the PCR. Clones were sequenced by immunoSEQ multiplex PCR, and TCRdb holds only the in-frame ones, with some missing. The data show 65,000 to 85,000 clones, roughly a tenth seen once. The CDR3 has 18 amino acids. The ends were cut back, 0 bases at V and 3 bases at J, with 18 bases in the middle. Germline CDR1 and CDR2: MNHNS and SASEGT. This receptor was identified in a man aged 60-69 years in good health and CMV-seropositive. Sequenced input: PBMCs. This chain links TRBV6-1 with TRBJ1-5; D possibly corresponds to TRBD1 (5 bases). The CDR3 region is CASSEASPTDTFNQPQHF. In nucleotides, the CDR3 is TGTGCCAGCAGTGAAGCGTCACCGACGGACACCTTCAATCAGCCCCAGCATTTT.